These 26 T cell receptor beta chains were all obtained from the same sample, sequenced in a study of beta chain features in type 1 diabetes. Sequencing targeted expressed TCRB transcripts, as all isolated RNA had been reverse transcribed. Sequenced by immunoSEQ multiplex PCR; TCRdb stores in-frame clones only, minus some. Of roughly 400,000 clones listed, roughly 16% are singletons. The source material was naive CD4+ T cells from blood. The receptors here all came from a woman between 18 and 29 years old in good health.

In this sample, this clone turned up a few times. This chain links TRBV7-9 with TRBJ1-3; D remains unclear. The germline gives CDR1 SEHNR, CDR2 FQNEAQ (reference sequence). The CDR3 has 15 amino acids. The ends were cut back, 5 bases at V and 0 bases at J, with 11 bases in the middle. The CDR3 is CASSPSGGSGNTIYF. As DNA, the CDR3 is TGTGCCAGCAGCCCCTCCGGTGGCTCTGGAAACACCATATATTTT.

The chain carries TRBV9 and TRBJ2-3, with 10 bases aligning to TRBD2. Germline CDR1 reads SGDLS; CDR2 reads YYNGEE. The V segment lost 4 bases and the J segment 1 base; nucleotides outside the gene matches: 9. This CDR3 has 17 amino acids. The CDR3 DNA sequence: TGTGCCAGCAGCCCCCGGGCTAGCGGGGGCCGCACAGATACGCAGTATTTT. Amino acid sequence: CASSPRASGGRTDTQYF. Based on the CDR3 plus reference TRBV9 and TRBJ2-3, the full variable domain is DSGVTQTPKHLITATGQRVTLRCSPRSGDLSVYWYQQSLDQGLQFLIQYYNGEERAKGNILERFSAQQFPDLHSELNLSSLELGDSALYFCASSPRASGGRTDTQYFGPGTRLTVL.

Notes on this clone: The same CDR3 can be traced to other DNA sequences in this sample. The chain joins TRBV5-1 to TRBJ2-5; D might be TRBD2 (5 bases). CDR3 length equals 13 residues. Looked up from germline, CDR1 is SGHRS and CDR2 is YFSETQ. V was trimmed by 3 bases and J by 1 base, leaving 7 bases between them. The chain's CDR3 is CASSSGFQETQYF. The CDR3 nucleotides are TGCGCCAGCAGCTCGGGATTCCAAGAGACCCAGTACTTC.

This clone has only a few counts. The J gene is TRBJ1-2, the V gene TRBV29-1, with 10 bases lining up with TRBD1. V lost 7 bases and J lost 4; bases outside the gene matches: 9. The germline V gene encodes CDR1 SQVTM and CDR2 ANQGSEA. The CDR3 extends over 14 amino acids. In DNA form, the CDR3 reads TGCAGCGCGCGACAGGGGGCGTCTTCCTATGGCTACACCTTC. The encoded protein is CSARQGASSYGYTF.

The rearrangement uses TRBV5-6 and TRBJ2-2, with TRBD1 identical over 7 bases. The CDR3 totals 15 residues. The V and J ends lost 8 bases and 3 bases, in that order; junction bases with no gene match: 10. Germline-derived CDR1 and CDR2 are SGHDT and YYEEEE. In DNA form, the CDR3 reads TGTGCCAGAAAGGACCGAACAGGGGACACCGGGGAGCTGTTTTTT. It yields the protein CARKDRTGDTGELFF.

This clone was detected once. V gene TRBV6-4 combines with J gene TRBJ2-7; 11 nucleotides agree with TRBD2. The CDR3 length is 18 residues. Germline V gene data show CDR1 as MRHNA and CDR2 as SNTAGT. Germline trimming cut 1 base from V and 0 bases from J; bases unmatched to any gene: 8. In DNA, the CDR3 is TGTGCCAGCAGTGACTTGAAGGTCGGGACTAGCGGCTCCTACGAGCAGTACTTC. Translation: CASSDLKVGTSGSYEQYF.

Only a few counts were recorded for this clone. J is TRBJ2-1 and V is TRBV28; maybe TRBD1 (5 bases). This CDR3 is 12 amino acids long. CDR1 MDHEN and CDR2 SYDVKM come from the germline V gene. The V end was cut by 6 bases, the J end by 14 bases, with 17 bases between. CDR3 sequence reads: CASSTLGLLEFF. The DNA for the CDR3 is TGTGCCAGCAGCACCCTGGGGCTCCTTGAGTTCTTC.

Only a few counts were recorded for this clone. Other nucleotide sequences from this sample produce the same CDR3. The chain uses TRBV29-1 and TRBJ2-4; D may be TRBD2 (6 bases). The CDR3 is 13 amino acids. Germline lookup yields CDR1 SQVTM and CDR2 ANQGSEA. Trimming cost V 6 bases and J 0 bases, with 9 bases left between them. The CDR3 loop is CSVGGLAKNIQYF. The CDR3 DNA follows: TGCAGCGTGGGGGGACTAGCCAAAAACATTCAGTACTTC.

This clone was counted only a few times. The chain joins TRBV4-2 to TRBJ2-1; 11 bases are shared with TRBD2. Trimming at V came to 2 bases and at J to 0 bases, leaving 3 bases not matched to a gene. The V gene's germline CDR1 is LGHNA and CDR2 YNFKEQ. The CDR3 loop spans 17 amino acids. The CDR3 here is CASSQQGLAASYNEQFF. In DNA form, the CDR3 reads TGTGCCAGCAGCCAACAGGGACTAGCGGCCTCCTACAATGAGCAGTTCTTC.

This clone appeared a few times. The chain has TRBV30 and TRBJ2-3, with D uncertain. Germline CDR1 GTSNPN, CDR2 SVGIG (reference sequence). V gave up 1 base and J gave up 6 bases, with 11 bases separating them. This CDR3 has 13 amino acids. The CDR3 protein is CAWSADTRDTQYF. The CDR3 DNA reads as TGTGCCTGGAGTGCAGACACCCGGGATACGCAGTATTTT.

The chain uses TRBV6-5 and TRBJ1-2, with D unclear. V lost 5 bases and J lost 3, with 13 bases in between. CDR1 and CDR2 from the germline V gene are MNHEY and SVGAGI. This CDR3 spans 14 amino acids. DNA of the CDR3: TGTGCCAGCAGTGCGGCGGGTATCGACTATGGCTACACCTTC. Protein: CASSAAGIDYGYTF.

V gene TRBV7-6 combines with J gene TRBJ2-7; 12 positions match TRBD1. Germline CDR1 is SGHVS and CDR2 is FNYEAQ. The CDR3 consists of 16 residues. V dropped 5 bases and J dropped 6; count of bases not matched to a gene: 11. DNA of the CDR3: TGTGCCAGCAGCAACTATGCCGGGACAGGGGGCTTCGAGCAGTACTTC. The encoded protein is CASSNYAGTGGFEQYF.

There are a few counts of this clone. The gene calls are TRBV5-1 and TRBJ2-3; tentatively, D is TRBD1 (5 bases). The CDR3 totals 16 residues. V was clipped by 0 bases and J by 3 bases, with 14 bases between them. CDR1 and CDR2 (germline): SGHRS, YFSETQ. The CDR3 DNA reads as TGCGCCAGCAGCTTGGCCAGGGCAGGGTCTACAGATACGCAGTATTTT. It is translated as CASSLARAGSTDTQYF.

The rearrangement links TRBV18 to TRBJ1-1; 7 nucleotides match TRBD1. V shed 5 bases, J shed 4 bases, and the junction held 4 bases outside the gene matches. CDR1 is KGHSH and CDR2 is LQKENI in the germline V gene. The CDR3 covers 13 residues. The CDR3 loop is CASSSDRATEAFF. For the CDR3, the DNA is TGTGCCAGCTCATCCGACAGGGCCACTGAAGCTTTCTTT.

This clone was seen only a few times. This chain links TRBV25-1 with TRBJ1-2; D might be TRBD1 (6 bases). This CDR3 has 13 residues. Germline assignment: CDR1 MGHDK and CDR2 SYGVNS. V gave up 2 bases and J gave up 7 bases, with 11 bases separating them. Here the CDR3 reads CASSETYRVGYTF. CDR3 nucleotide sequence: TGTGCCAGCAGTGAAACCTACAGGGTTGGCTACACCTTC.

A few counts support this clone. This chain joins TRBV2 and TRBJ1-5, with a possible D match to TRBD1 (6 bases). Trimming removed 3 bases from V and 9 bases from J, with 12 bases in between. The CDR3 is made up of 13 amino acids. Germline V lookup: CDR1 SNHLY, CDR2 FYNNEI. The chain's CDR3 is CASSDTGRWPQHF. The CDR3 coding sequence is TGTGCCAGCAGTGACACAGGGAGATGGCCCCAGCATTTT.

This clone was seen a few times. V and J are TRBV5-1 and TRBJ2-5; D possibly corresponds to TRBD2 (7 bases). CDR1 is SGHRS, CDR2 YFSETQ, per germline. Trimming stripped 0 bases from V and 4 bases from J, with 25 bases between. The CDR3 has 19 residues. The CDR3 DNA follows: TGCGCCAGCAGCTTGGGTCGCGGGGGCCGGGCGGGAGACGGAGAGACCCAGTACTTC. Residues: CASSLGRGGRAGDGETQYF.

V and J are TRBV4-1 and TRBJ2-5, with a weak D call TRBD1 (5 bases). With 0 bases removed from V and 2 bases from J, the gap between germline ends came to 10 bases. Germline V lookup: CDR1 MGHRA, CDR2 YSYEKL. This CDR3 region has 15 residues. This CDR3 is CASSQDDRWQETQYF. In nucleotides, the CDR3 is TGCGCCAGCAGCCAAGACGACAGATGGCAAGAGACCCAGTACTTC.

This clone has more than one count but fewer than ten. The chain joins TRBV18 to TRBJ1-4, with 7 bases aligning to TRBD1. CDR3 size: 15 residues. Germline-derived CDR1 and CDR2 are KGHSH and LQKENI. Trimming removed 6 bases from V and 11 bases from J; junction bases left unmatched: 15. The CDR3 bases are TGTGCCAGCTCGGAAGGACAGGACCGAGGGGGGAAACTGTTTTTT. It codes for CASSEGQDRGGKLFF.

This chain joins TRBV5-1 and TRBJ2-2; D possibly corresponds to TRBD2 (6 bases). V gave up 0 bases and J gave up 5 bases, with 8 bases separating them. The CDR3 spans 14 residues. Germline CDR1 and CDR2: SGHRS and YFSETQ. The CDR3 here is CASSLAGETGELFF. In DNA, the CDR3 is TGCGCCAGCAGCTTGGCGGGGGAAACCGGGGAGCTGTTTTTT.

The chain recombines TRBV7-9 with TRBJ1-2, with D uncertain. CDR3 length: 12 amino acids. Deletions cut 5 bases from V and 8 bases from J, with 12 bases between. Germline V gives CDR1 SEHNR, CDR2 FQNEAQ (reference sequence). The CDR3 bases are TGTGCCAGCAGCATAGACTCGCTGGGCTACACCTTC. Translated: CASSIDSLGYTF.

J is TRBJ1-1 and V is TRBV18, with D possibly being TRBD1 (6 bases). The germline CDR1 and CDR2 sequences are KGHSH and LQKENI. V dropped 3 bases and J dropped 4 bases, with 15 bases sitting between them. CDR3 length: 15 amino acids. CDR3 coding DNA: TGTGCCAGCTCACCGGGACAAGTTGCGACCACTGAAGCTTTCTTT. It specifies CASSPGQVATTEAFF.

This clone was counted a few times. The chain employs TRBV11-3 and TRBJ2-6; 10 bases map to TRBD1. Germline values: CDR1 SGHNT, CDR2 YENEEA. V was pared by 5 bases and J by 2 bases, with 6 bases of the junction left unmatched. The CDR3 runs 17 residues. CDR3 sequence (DNA): TGTGCCAGCAGCGCAGGGACAGGGGTGACTGGGGCCAACGTCCTGACTTTC. Translated, it gives CASSAGTGVTGANVLTF.

V is TRBV27 and J is TRBJ2-3; a possible D gene is TRBD1 (6 bases). The ends were cut back, 10 bases at V and 4 bases at J, with 6 bases in the middle. The CDR3 runs to 10 residues. Germline CDR1 is MNHEY and CDR2 is SMNVEV (reference sequence). The CDR3 nucleotides read TGTGCCACAGGGGCAGATACGCAGTATTTT. This sequence encodes CATGADTQYF.

This clone was counted once. V is TRBV29-1 and J is TRBJ1-1; D not resolved. The ends were cut back, 7 bases at V and 0 bases at J, with 18 bases in the middle. The CDR3 has 15 amino acids. Per germline, CDR1 SQVTM and CDR2 ANQGSEA. The CDR3 nucleotides are TGCAGCGCGAAAGTAGTCGCACTACTGAACACTGAAGCTTTCTTT. Amino acid sequence: CSAKVVALLNTEAFF.

V usage is TRBV29-1 and J usage is TRBJ1-1, with 7 nucleotides matching TRBD1. The CDR3 loop spans 13 amino acids. CDR1 is SQVTM, CDR2 ANQGSEA, per germline. J gave up 2 bases and V 7 bases, and 7 bases lay outside the gene matches. CDR3 sequence (DNA): TGCAGCGGCCAGGGACAGCAAAACACTGAAGCTTTCTTT. Amino acids: CSGQGQQNTEAFF.